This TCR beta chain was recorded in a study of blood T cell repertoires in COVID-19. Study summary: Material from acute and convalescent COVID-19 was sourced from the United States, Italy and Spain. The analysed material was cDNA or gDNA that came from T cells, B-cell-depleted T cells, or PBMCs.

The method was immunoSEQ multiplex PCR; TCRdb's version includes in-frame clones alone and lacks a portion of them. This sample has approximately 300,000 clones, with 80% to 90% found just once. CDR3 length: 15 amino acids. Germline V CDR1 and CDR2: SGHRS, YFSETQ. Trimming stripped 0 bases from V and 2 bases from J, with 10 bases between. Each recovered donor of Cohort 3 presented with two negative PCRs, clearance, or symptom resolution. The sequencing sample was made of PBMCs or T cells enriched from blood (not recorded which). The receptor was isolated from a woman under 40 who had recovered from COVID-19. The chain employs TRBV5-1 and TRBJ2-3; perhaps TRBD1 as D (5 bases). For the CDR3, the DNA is TGCGCCAGCAGCTTGGGACAGACCAACACAGATACGCAGTATTTT. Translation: CASSLGQTNTDTQYF.